This T cell receptor beta chain was profiled in a study of T cell clonality in common variable immunodeficiency. The repertoire was sequenced with immunoSEQ multiplex PCR; TCRdb's copy has only in-frame clones and lacks some. The sample offers tens of thousands of clones and no singletons, the top ten holding less than 2%. CDR3 length equals 14 residues. The germline V gene encodes CDR1 MRHNA and CDR2 SNTAGT. V dropped 3 bases and J dropped 8 bases, with 14 bases sitting between them. In its sample, this clone was seen many times. Its antigen is currently unknown. The observed sequence ends 3 residues before the CDR3 terminus, with the missing tail filled in from the germline J gene. Points from the study as a whole: Shared TCRbeta clones were fewer between CVID subjects than controls.

The chain carries TRBV6-4 and TRBJ2-1; D possibly corresponds to TRBD1 (7 bases). Sequencing was done on a sample of peripheral blood mononuclear cells. This TCR came from a person between 18 and 75 years old in good health. The covered CDR3 bases are TGTGCCAGCAGTGAGGAGGGGGCTACGGATGAG. This translates into CASSEEGATDE. The full CDR3 is CASSEEGATDEQFF.